Each of the 3 T cell receptor beta chains below was sequenced from the same sample in a study of blood T cells in healthy people across ages. A second PCR, run for roughly 7 to 11 cycles, used a sample-barcoded 5' primer plus a J-beta primer mix. TCRdb fed the 5' RACE reads into MiXCR, producing one record per CDR3 protein. In the table there are roughly 1,500,000 distinct CDR3 sequences, about 32% of which are singletons. Material for sequencing was blood. These receptors all stem from a woman aged 25 to 39 in good health.

This clonotype showed up just a few times. The chain combines TRBV30 with TRBJ2-3; 8 bases line up with TRBD2. The CDR3 contains 15 residues. Germline values: CDR1 GTSNPN, CDR2 SVGIG (reference sequence). V gave up 2 bases and J gave up 2 bases; unmatched junction bases: 6. DNA for the CDR3: TGTGCCTGGAGTCCTTTAGCGGGGCACACAGATACGCAGTATTTT. Its protein product is CAWSPLAGHTDTQYF. The full variable domain, its missing parts supplied by reference TRBV30 and TRBJ2-3, is SQTIHQWPATLVQPVGSPLSLECTVEGTSNPNLYWYRQAAGRGLQLLFYSVGIGQISSEVPQNLSASRPQDRQFILSSKKLLLSDSGFYLCAWSPLAGHTDTQYFGPGTRLTVL.

The V gene is TRBV4-1, the J gene TRBJ1-5, with a tentative D call TRBD1 (5 bases). The CDR3 has 15 residues. V was clipped by 5 bases and J by 5 bases, with 16 bases between them. Germline values: CDR1 MGHRA, CDR2 YSYEKL. For the CDR3, the DNA is TGCGCCAGCAGCGCAAGGGGCAGGGAGGATCAGCCCCAGCATTTT. Translation: CASSARGREDQPQHF.

This clonotype was detected many times. The V gene is TRBV4-1, the J gene TRBJ2-3; D is perhaps TRBD1 (5 bases). The germline CDR1 and CDR2 sequences are MGHRA and YSYEKL. The CDR3 totals 12 residues. With 4 bases removed from V and 7 bases from J, the gap between germline ends came to 9 bases. The CDR3 here is CASSPLDNTQYF. In DNA form, the CDR3 reads TGCGCCAGCAGCCCATTGGACAATACGCAGTATTTT.